Presented here are 8 T cell receptor beta chains from one specimen sequenced in a study of control samples from healthy donors and cancer patients. TCRdb's copy holds only in-frame clones and misses some; the assay was immunoSEQ multiplex PCR. The sample records over 50,000 clones, approximately 85% being singletons. The sequencing input was blood. The origin of the receptors is a man aged 50-59 years in good health.

This rearrangement joins TRBV7-2 to TRBJ1-1, with D possibly TRBD1 on 6 matching bases. This CDR3 is 14 amino acids long. Trimming stripped 0 bases from V and 5 bases from J, with 10 bases between. CDR1 is SGHTA and CDR2 is FQGNSA in the germline V gene. The CDR3 sequence: CASSLAPGATEAFF. The CDR3 DNA reads TGTGCCAGCAGCTTAGCCCCAGGGGCGACTGAAGCTTTCTTT.

The chain couples TRBV27 to TRBJ2-1, with D possibly TRBD1 on 6 matching bases. CDR3 size: 17 residues. V was shortened by 7 bases and J by 5 bases, with 24 bases between the two germline ends. Germline values: CDR1 MNHEY, CDR2 SMNVEV (reference sequence). The CDR3 protein is CASTPPGTLSTDNEQFF. CDR3 sequence (DNA): TGTGCCAGCACCCCACCGGGGACATTGTCAACGGACAATGAGCAGTTCTTC.

The chain combines TRBV7-9 with TRBJ1-4, with TRBD1 identical over 8 bases. The junction had 2 bases not matched to a gene; V was cut back by 1 base and J by 7 bases. Germline V lookup: CDR1 SEHNR, CDR2 FQNEAQ (reference sequence). The CDR3 is 14 amino acids. CDR3 bases: TGTGCCAGCAGCTTAGGGACAGGGTCTGAAAAACTGTTTTTT. This codes for CASSLGTGSEKLFF.

The rearrangement links TRBV19 to TRBJ2-1; 14 bases line up with TRBD2. The CDR3 is made up of 18 amino acids. The trim removed 4 bases at V and 3 bases at J, leaving 8 bases unmatched. In germline, CDR1 is LNHDA, CDR2 SQIVND (reference sequence). In DNA, the CDR3 is TGTGCCAGTAGTACGTCCGGGACTAGCGGGAGTAGCTACAATGAGCAGTTCTTC. Translated: CASSTSGTSGSSYNEQFF.

The V and J genes are TRBV28 and TRBJ1-5; weak D call: TRBD1 (6 bases). V was trimmed by 10 bases and J by 6 bases, leaving 19 bases between them. This CDR3 has 14 amino acids. The germline gives CDR1 MDHEN, CDR2 SYDVKM. CDR3 sequence reads: CATKPGGISQPQHF. CDR3 sequence (DNA): TGTGCCACCAAACCCGGGGGCATTAGTCAGCCCCAGCATTTT.

This sequence joins TRBV9 and TRBJ2-3, with TRBD2 identical over 7 bases. After removal of 0 bases from V and 4 bases from J, the junction contained 5 bases not matched to a gene. Germline-derived CDR1 and CDR2 are SGDLS and YYNGEE. The CDR3 has 15 residues. The CDR3 loop is CASSVVGGGSDTQYF. The DNA of the CDR3 is TGTGCCAGCAGCGTAGTTGGGGGAGGGTCAGATACGCAGTATTTT.

The chain joins TRBV6-1 to TRBJ1-2, with a weak D call TRBD1 (5 bases). The ends were cut back, 5 bases at V and 4 bases at J, with 14 bases in the middle. CDR1 and CDR2 from the germline V gene are MNHNS and SASEGT. The CDR3 is made up of 14 amino acids. CDR3 bases: TGTGCCAGCAGTCAACTGAAGGGGCCCTATGGCTACACCTTC. Translating it yields CASSQLKGPYGYTF.

This chain uses TRBV19 with TRBJ2-5; maybe TRBD1 (5 bases). Germline-derived CDR1 and CDR2 are LNHDA and SQIVND (reference sequence). V was trimmed by 9 bases and J by 5 bases, leaving 16 bases between them. This CDR3 comprises 13 residues. The CDR3 protein is CASSQGFFETQYF. The CDR3 nucleotides are TGTGCCAGCTCTCAGGGATTTTTTGAGACCCAGTACTTC.